These 5 T cell receptor beta chains were all obtained from the same sample, sequenced in a study of cytomegalovirus exposure and HLA in healthy donors (dated by TCRdb to about 2017). The library was built by means of the immunoSEQ multiplex PCR assay. For the multiplex PCR, a mixture combining 60 forward primers for TCR Vbeta segments and 13 reverse primers for TCR Jbeta segments was used. TCRdb stores this immuneACCESS table with in-frame sequences only. Part of the clones is absent; in the studies checked, under half of the shortfall reflects unresolved V genes, and no reason is known for the rest. This sample holds 75,000 to 100,000 clones; 65% to 85% were observed only once. The ten largest clones represent over 12% of the sample. The sequencing input was PBMCs. Receptor source: a woman in her seventies in good health and CMV-seropositive.

The V and J genes are TRBV4-1 and TRBJ2-7; 11 nucleotides agree with TRBD2. The CDR3 contains 15 residues. In germline, CDR1 is MGHRA, CDR2 YSYEKL. V shed 6 bases and J 5 bases; nucleotides not matched to a gene: 9. CDR3 residues: CASSRRLAGPNEQYF. In DNA form, the CDR3 reads TGCGCCAGCAGTCGCCGACTAGCGGGACCCAACGAGCAGTACTTC.

J is TRBJ2-7 and V is TRBV5-4; TRBD2 matches at 7 bases. V trimming: 4 bases; J trimming: 1 base; junction bases outside the gene matches: 5. This CDR3 contains 14 residues. Germline V lookup: CDR1 SGHNT, CDR2 YYREEE (reference sequence). The CDR3 spells CASSPGGFSYEQYF. In DNA form, the CDR3 reads TGTGCCAGCAGCCCCGGGGGGTTTTCCTACGAGCAGTACTTC.

Note on this clone: Other DNA sequences in the same sample also yield this CDR3. The J gene is TRBJ2-1, the V gene TRBV29-1; possibly TRBD2 for D (5 bases). Trimming pared 4 bases from V and 0 bases from J, leaving 10 bases between. The CDR3 is 14 amino acids. Germline V gene lookup returns CDR1 SQVTM and CDR2 ANQGSEA. The CDR3 DNA sequence: TGCAGCGTTGGCGGCGGAGGCTCCTACAATGAGCAGTTCTTC. The encoded protein is CSVGGGGSYNEQFF.

The CDR3 region is CASSLRGDGYTF. For the CDR3, the DNA is TGTGCCAGCAGCCTCCGCGGCGATGGCTACACCTTC. The chain combines TRBV6-5 with TRBJ1-2; D is undetermined. Trimming left V 6 bases short and J 6 bases short, with 11 bases between. There are 12 residues in the CDR3. Germline CDR1 is MNHEY and CDR2 is SVGAGI.

This clone was picked up a small number of times. The gene calls are TRBV2 and TRBJ1-1, with D tentatively TRBD1 (6 bases). From germline, CDR1 is SNHLY and CDR2 FYNNEI. The CDR3 has 16 residues. V shed 7 bases and J shed 2 bases, with 20 bases lying between them. The CDR3 spells CASKRSGVMGNTEAFF. DNA of the CDR3: TGTGCCAGCAAACGCTCAGGGGTTATGGGCAACACTGAAGCTTTCTTT.